This record covers a single TCR beta chain. The antigen remains unidentified. The entry originates in a study of shared clonotypes between healthy human individuals. Study-level points and caveats: Sequencing depth was a factor that was expected to affect clonotype sharing among donors. For naive CD4 cells, roughly 4.8% of clonotypes were shared across a few donors.

The CDR3 has 13 residues. V dropped 7 bases and J dropped 2 bases, with 11 bases sitting between them. Germline loops: CDR1 LNHDA, CDR2 SQIVND (reference sequence). The donors, all of them Caucasian adults, lived in Nashville, Tennessee. Researchers partitioned CD4+ cells into CD45RA+ naive and CD45RA-negative memory subsets. The assay was immunoSEQ multiplex PCR, and TCRdb's table has in-frame clones only and misses some. The top ten hold about 0.37% of the sample, which has 2.3 million or so clones, more than 80% seen once. The receptor was derived from a man in his late teens or twenties in good health. Some clones in this sample may be carry-over from other donors' samples. The chain links TRBV19 to TRBJ1-1, with D unclear. Input material: naive CD4+ T cells from PBMCs. The sample's subset: CD45RA+ positively selected. The CDR3 here is CASTPADNTEAFF. The CDR3, as DNA: TGTGCCAGTACCCCCGCAGATAACACTGAAGCTTTCTTT.